Sequencing of this TCR beta chain was carried out in a study of PD-1 blockade in classical Hodgkin lymphoma. Exposure to brentuximab vedotin varied, and each patient had relapsed following autologous stem cell transplantation. After PBMCs were thawed, their CD8+ T cells were isolated by magnetic negative selection. CDR1 is SGHDT and CDR2 is YYEEEE in the germline V gene. V lost 4 bases and J lost 5, with 7 bases in between. The CDR3 runs to 12 residues. Using immunoSEQ multiplex PCR, the repertoire was profiled, and TCRdb retains in-frame clones only, with some absent. Of 8,000 to 8,500 clones listed, 86% were seen once; the top ten hold roughly a fifth.

The sample was CD8+ T cells from blood, taken at baseline. The genes are TRBV5-6 and TRBJ1-3; D remains unclear. This sequence was found in a human donor with classical Hodgkin lymphoma. The CDR3 nucleotides are TGTGCCAGCAGCGGTGGACGAAACACCATATATTTT. Translating gives CASSGGRNTIYF. Looking up the rest from reference TRBV5-6 and TRBJ1-3 gives the full variable domain: DAGVTQSPTHLIKTRGQQVTLRCSPKSGHDTVSWYQQALGQGPQFIFQYYEEEERQRGNFPDRFSGHQFPNYSSELNVNALLLGDSALYLCASSGGRNTIYFGEGSWLTVV.